The clone carrying this T cell receptor (beta chain) came up many times. Blood samples were heparinized, 5 to 8 ml per donor. Equal genomic DNA amounts from CVID and control samples were sequenced. The protocol was immunoSEQ multiplex PCR, while the TCRdb copy is restricted to in-frame clones and leaves out a portion. The sample presents 52,000 or so clones, none singletons. This sample stems from a study of T cell clonality in common variable immunodeficiency. The source is a person between 18 and 75 years old in good health. Sequenced input: peripheral blood mononuclear cells.

Partial CDR3 DNA: TGCGCCAGCAGCTTAGGCGGGGACCCAGATACG. Its translation: CASSLGGDPDT. The full CDR3 is CASSLGGDPDTQYF. The rearrangement joins TRBV5-1 to TRBJ2-3, with TRBD2 as a possible D gene (6 bases). Coverage ceases 3 residues before the CDR3 finishes, and the germline J gene fills in the end. The V gene lost 2 bases and the J gene lost 4 bases, with 11 bases spanning the gap. The length of the CDR3 is 14 residues. Germline V CDR1 and CDR2: SGHRS, YFSETQ.